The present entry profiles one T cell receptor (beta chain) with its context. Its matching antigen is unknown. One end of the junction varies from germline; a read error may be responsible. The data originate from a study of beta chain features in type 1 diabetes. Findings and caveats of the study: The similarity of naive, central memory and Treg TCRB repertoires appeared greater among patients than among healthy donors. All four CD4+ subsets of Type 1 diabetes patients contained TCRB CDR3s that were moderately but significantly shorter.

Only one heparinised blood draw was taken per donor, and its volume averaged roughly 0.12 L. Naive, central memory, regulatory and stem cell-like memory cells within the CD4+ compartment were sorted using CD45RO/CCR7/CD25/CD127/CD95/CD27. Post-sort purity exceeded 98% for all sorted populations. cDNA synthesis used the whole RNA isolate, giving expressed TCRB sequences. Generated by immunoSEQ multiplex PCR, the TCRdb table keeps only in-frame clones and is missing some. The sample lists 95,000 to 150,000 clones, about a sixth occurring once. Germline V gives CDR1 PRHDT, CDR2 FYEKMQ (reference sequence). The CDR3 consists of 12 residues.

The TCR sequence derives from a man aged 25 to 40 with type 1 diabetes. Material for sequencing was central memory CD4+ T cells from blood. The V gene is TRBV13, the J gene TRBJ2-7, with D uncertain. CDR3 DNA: TGTGCCAGCAGCTTAAAGGGTAGGCGACTTGACTTC. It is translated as CASSLKGRRLDF. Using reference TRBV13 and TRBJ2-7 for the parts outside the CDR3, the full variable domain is AAGVIQSPRHLIKEKRETATLKCYPIPRHDTVYWYQQGPGQDPQFLISFYEKMQSDKGSIPDRFSAQQFSDYHSELNMSSLELGDSALYFCASSLKGRRLDFGPGTRLTVT.